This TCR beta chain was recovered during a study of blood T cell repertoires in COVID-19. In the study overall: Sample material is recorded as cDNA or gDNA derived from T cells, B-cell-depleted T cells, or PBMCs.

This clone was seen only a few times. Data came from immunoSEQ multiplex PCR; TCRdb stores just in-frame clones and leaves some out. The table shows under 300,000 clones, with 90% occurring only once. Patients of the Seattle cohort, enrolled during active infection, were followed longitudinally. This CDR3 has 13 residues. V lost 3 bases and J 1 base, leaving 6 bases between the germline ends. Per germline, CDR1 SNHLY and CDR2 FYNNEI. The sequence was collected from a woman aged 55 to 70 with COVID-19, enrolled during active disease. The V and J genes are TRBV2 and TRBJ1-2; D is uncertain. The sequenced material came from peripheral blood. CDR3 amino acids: CASSELINYGYTF. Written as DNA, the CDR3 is TGTGCCAGCAGTGAGTTAATTAACTATGGCTACACCTTC.